These 2 T cell receptor beta chains were sequenced from one sample in a study of T cells in Graves' hyperthyroidism and ophthalmopathy. The investigators amplified TCR beta CDR3 regions from RNA transcripts. HTBI primers were the set used in a first-round RT-PCR of the TCR CDR3. TCRdb re-called the multiplex PCR reads with MiXCR, one entry per CDR3 protein. The sample holds around 760,000 distinct CDR3 sequences, roughly a third seen once. Sequenced input: blood. The receptors come from a woman in her forties with Graves' hyperthyroidism.

This clonotype was detected many times. This chain links TRBV15 with TRBJ1-5, with a tentative D call TRBD1 (6 bases). Germline V CDR1 and CDR2: LNHNV, YYDKDF (reference sequence). This CDR3 is built from 16 residues. V was cut by 1 base and J by 0 bases, with 10 bases left in between. The DNA for the CDR3 is TGTGCCACCAGCAGAGCTGGACAGAATAGCAATCAGCCCCAGCATTTT. Translation gives CATSRAGQNSNQPQHF.

This clonotype was recorded many times. The V call is TRBV4-3, the J call TRBJ2-5, with 11 bases identical to TRBD2. V lost 4 bases and J lost 1; bases outside the gene matches: 5. Per germline, CDR1 LGHNA and CDR2 YSLEER. This CDR3 has 16 amino acids. The CDR3 protein is CASSPSGTSGQETQYF. CDR3 DNA sequence: TGCGCCAGCAGCCCATCCGGGACTAGCGGCCAAGAGACCCAGTACTTC.